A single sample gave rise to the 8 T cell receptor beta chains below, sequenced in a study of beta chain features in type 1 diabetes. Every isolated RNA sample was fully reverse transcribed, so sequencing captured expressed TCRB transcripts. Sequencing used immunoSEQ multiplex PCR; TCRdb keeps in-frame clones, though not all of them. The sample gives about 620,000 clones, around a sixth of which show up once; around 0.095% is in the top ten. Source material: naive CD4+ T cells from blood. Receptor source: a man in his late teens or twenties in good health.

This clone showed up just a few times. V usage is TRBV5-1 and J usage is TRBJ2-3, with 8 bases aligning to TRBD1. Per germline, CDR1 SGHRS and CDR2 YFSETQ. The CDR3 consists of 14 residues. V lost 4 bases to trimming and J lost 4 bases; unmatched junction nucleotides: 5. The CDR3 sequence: CASSGQGASDTQYF. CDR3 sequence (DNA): TGCGCCAGCAGCGGGCAGGGGGCATCAGATACGCAGTATTTT.

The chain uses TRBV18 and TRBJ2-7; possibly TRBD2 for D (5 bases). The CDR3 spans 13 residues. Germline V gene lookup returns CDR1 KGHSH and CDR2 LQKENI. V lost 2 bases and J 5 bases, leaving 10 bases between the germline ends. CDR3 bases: TGTGCCAGCTCACCATTGATGAGGGACGAGCAGTACTTC. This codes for CASSPLMRDEQYF.

The CDR3 sequence: CASSLDRGFYNEQFF. Here the CDR3 DNA reads TGTGCCAGCAGCCTCGACAGGGGGTTCTACAATGAGCAGTTCTTC. The rearrangement joins TRBV5-4 to TRBJ2-1, with 9 bases aligning to TRBD1. Germline V gene lookup returns CDR1 SGHNT and CDR2 YYREEE (reference sequence). The CDR3 loop spans 15 amino acids. V lost 4 bases and J lost 3; bases outside the gene matches: 5.

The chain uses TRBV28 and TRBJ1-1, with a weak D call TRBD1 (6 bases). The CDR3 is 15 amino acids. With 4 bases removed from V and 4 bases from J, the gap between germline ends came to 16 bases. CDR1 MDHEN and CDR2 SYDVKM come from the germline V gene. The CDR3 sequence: CASSYQQGSGTEAFF. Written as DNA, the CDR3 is TGTGCCAGCAGTTACCAACAGGGTTCGGGCACTGAAGCTTTCTTT.

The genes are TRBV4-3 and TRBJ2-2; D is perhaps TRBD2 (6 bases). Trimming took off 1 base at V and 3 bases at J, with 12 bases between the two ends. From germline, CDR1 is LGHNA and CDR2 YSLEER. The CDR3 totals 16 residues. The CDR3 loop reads CASSQGAGFDTGELFF. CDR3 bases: TGCGCCAGCAGCCAAGGGGCGGGGTTTGACACCGGGGAGCTGTTTTTT.

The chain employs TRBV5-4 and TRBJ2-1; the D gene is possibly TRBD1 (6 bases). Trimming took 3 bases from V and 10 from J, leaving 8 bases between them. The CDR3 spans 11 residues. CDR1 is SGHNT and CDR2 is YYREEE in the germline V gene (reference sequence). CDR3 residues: CASSWDIEQFF. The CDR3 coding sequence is TGTGCCAGCAGCTGGGACATCGAGCAGTTCTTC.

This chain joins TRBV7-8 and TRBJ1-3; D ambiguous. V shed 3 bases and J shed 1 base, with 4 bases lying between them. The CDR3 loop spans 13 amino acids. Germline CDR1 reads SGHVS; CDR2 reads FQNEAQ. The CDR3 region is CASSFGSGNTIYF. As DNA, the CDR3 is TGTGCCAGCAGCTTTGGTTCTGGAAACACCATATATTTT.

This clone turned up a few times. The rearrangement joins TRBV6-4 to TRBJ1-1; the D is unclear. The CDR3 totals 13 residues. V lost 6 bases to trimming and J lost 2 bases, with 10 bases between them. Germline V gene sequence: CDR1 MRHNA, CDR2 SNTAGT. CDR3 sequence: CASRLQANTEAFF. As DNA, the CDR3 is TGTGCCAGCAGATTACAAGCCAACACTGAAGCTTTCTTT.